This record concerns one T cell receptor beta chain sequence. V shed 4 bases and J shed 2 bases, with 8 bases lying between them. The CDR3 sequence is 13 residues long. Germline loops: CDR1 MGHRA, CDR2 YSYEKL. Extracted RNA was reverse transcribed into cDNA, the sequencing template. The table came from immunoSEQ multiplex PCR; TCRdb's copy has only in-frame clones and leaves some out. There are about 180,000 clones in the sample; roughly 50% occur only once, and under 20% lies in the top ten. This sample was included in a study of CD8+ T cells in alopecia areata. The treatment denotes: oral pan-JAK inhibitor, 5-10 mg twice daily.

This sequence was found in a human donor with alopecia areata. The material sequenced was CD4+ T cells sorted from blood, taken at approximately week 56, from a patient treated with tofacitinib. This chain links TRBV4-1 with TRBJ2-5, with D perhaps TRBD2 (5 bases). CDR3 loop: CASSRTLQETQYF. The CDR3 DNA follows: TGCGCCAGCAGCCGGACTTTACAAGAGACCCAGTACTTC.